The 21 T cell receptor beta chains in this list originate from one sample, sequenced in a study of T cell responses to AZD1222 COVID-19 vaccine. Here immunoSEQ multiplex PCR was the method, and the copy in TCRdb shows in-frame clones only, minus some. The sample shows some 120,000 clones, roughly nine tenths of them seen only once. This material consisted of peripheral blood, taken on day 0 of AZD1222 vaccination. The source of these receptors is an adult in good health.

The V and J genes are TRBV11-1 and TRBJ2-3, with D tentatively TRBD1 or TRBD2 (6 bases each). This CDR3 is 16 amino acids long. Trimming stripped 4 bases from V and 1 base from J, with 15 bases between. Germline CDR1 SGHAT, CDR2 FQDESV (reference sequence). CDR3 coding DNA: TGTGCCAGCAGCTCCGCCGGGGGCACTGGCACAGATACGCAGTATTTT. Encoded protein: CASSSAGGTGTDTQYF.

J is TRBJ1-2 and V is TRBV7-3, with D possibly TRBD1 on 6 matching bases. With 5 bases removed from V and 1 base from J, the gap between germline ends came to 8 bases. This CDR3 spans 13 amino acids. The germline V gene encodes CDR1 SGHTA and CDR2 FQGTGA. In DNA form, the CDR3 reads TGTGCCAGCAGCCCACAGGGTAACTATGGCTACACCTTC. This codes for CASSPQGNYGYTF.

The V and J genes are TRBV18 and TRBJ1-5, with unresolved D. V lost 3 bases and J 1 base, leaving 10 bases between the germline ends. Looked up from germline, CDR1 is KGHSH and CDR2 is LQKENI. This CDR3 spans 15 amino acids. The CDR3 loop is CASSPGRGSNQPQHF. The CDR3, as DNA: TGTGCCAGCTCACCCGGACGGGGAAGCAATCAGCCCCAGCATTTT.

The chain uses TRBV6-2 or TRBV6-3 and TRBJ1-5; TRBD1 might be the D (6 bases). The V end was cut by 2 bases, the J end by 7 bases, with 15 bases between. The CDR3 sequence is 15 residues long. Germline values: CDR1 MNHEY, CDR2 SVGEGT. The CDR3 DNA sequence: TGTGCCAGCAGTTACGTACTGGGGGCAGAGCAGCCCCAGCATTTT. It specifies CASSYVLGAEQPQHF.

The CDR3 region has the DNA TGTGCCAGCAGCTTAGGTTGGGTTCGGGGCATCTCTGGAAACACCATATATTTT. It yields the protein CASSLGWVRGISGNTIYF. The chain couples TRBV7-8 to TRBJ1-3; maybe TRBD1 (5 bases). This CDR3 is 18 amino acids long. The V gene's germline CDR1 is SGHVS and CDR2 FQNEAQ. Trimming cost V 1 base and J 0 bases, with 16 bases left between them.

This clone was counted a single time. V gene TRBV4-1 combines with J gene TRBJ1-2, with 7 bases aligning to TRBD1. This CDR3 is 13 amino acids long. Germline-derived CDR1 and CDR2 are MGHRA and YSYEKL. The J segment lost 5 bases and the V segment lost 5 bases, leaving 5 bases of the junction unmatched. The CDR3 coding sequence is TGCGCCAGCAGCTCCAGGGGGGGGTATGGCTACACCTTC. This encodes CASSSRGGYGYTF.

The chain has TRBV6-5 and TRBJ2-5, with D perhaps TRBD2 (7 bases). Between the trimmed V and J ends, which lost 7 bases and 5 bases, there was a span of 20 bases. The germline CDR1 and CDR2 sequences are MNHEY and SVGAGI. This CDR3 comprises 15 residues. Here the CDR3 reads CASTLKGDYRETQYF. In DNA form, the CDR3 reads TGTGCCAGCACCCTAAAGGGGGACTATCGGGAGACCCAGTACTTC.

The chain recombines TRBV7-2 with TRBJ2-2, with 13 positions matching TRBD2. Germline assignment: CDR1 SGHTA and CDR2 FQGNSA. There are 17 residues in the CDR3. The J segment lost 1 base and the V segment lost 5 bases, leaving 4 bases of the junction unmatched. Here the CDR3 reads CASSGLAGVRNTGELFF. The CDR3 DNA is TGTGCCAGCAGCGGACTAGCGGGGGTCCGGAACACCGGGGAGCTGTTTTTT.

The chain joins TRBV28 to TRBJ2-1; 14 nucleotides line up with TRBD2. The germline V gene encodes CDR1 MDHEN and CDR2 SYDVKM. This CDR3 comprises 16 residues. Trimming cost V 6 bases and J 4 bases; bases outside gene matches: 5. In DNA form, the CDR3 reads TGTGCCAGCAGCTCCCGGACTAGCGGGGGGTACAATGAGCAGTTCTTC. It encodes CASSSRTSGGYNEQFF.

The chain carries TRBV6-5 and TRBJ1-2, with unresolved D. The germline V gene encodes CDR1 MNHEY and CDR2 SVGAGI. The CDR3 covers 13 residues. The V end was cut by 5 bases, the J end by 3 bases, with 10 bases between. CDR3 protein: CASSPERHYGYTF. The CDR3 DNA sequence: TGTGCCAGCAGTCCAGAAAGGCACTATGGCTACACCTTC.

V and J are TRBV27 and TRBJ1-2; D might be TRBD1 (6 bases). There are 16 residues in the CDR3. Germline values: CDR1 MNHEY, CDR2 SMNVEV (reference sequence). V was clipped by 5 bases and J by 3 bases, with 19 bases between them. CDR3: CASSPSSGEVDYGYTF. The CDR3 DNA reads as TGTGCCAGCAGTCCCTCCTCAGGGGAGGTAGACTATGGCTACACCTTC.

CDR3 sequence reads: CASSGTQYNEQFF. The CDR3 nucleotides are TGTGCCAGCAGCGGGACGCAATACAATGAGCAGTTCTTC. V gene TRBV11-2 combines with J gene TRBJ2-1; perhaps D is TRBD1 or TRBD2 (5 bases each). The CDR3 loop spans 13 amino acids. Trimming removed 5 bases from V and 4 bases from J, with 9 bases in between. Per germline, CDR1 SGHAT and CDR2 FQNNGV.

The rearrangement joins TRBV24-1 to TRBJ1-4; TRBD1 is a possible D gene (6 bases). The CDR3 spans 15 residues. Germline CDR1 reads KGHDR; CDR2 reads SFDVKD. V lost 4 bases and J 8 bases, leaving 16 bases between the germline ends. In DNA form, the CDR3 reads TGTGCCACCAGTGACCCTTCGACAGGTTTGGAAAAACTGTTTTTT. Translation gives CATSDPSTGLEKLFF.

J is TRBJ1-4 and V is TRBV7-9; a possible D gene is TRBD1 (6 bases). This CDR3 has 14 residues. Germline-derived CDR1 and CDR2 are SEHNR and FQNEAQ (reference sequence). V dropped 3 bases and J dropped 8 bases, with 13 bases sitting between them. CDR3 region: CASSFQGISEKLFF. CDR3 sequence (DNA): TGTGCCAGCAGCTTTCAGGGGATCAGCGAAAAACTGTTTTTT.

The CDR3 DNA sequence: TGTGCCAGCAGCTTAGGACAGAGAAATTCACCCCTCCACTTT. Translation: CASSLGQRNSPLHF. This rearrangement joins TRBV7-2 to TRBJ1-6, with D possibly being TRBD1 (5 bases). V dropped 1 base and J dropped 7 bases, with 8 bases sitting between them. The CDR3 has 14 amino acids. Germline V gene lookup returns CDR1 SGHTA and CDR2 FQGNSA.

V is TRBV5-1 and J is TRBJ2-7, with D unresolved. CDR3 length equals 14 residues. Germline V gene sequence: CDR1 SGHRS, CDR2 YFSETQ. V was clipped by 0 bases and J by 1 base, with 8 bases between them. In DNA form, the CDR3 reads TGCGCCAGCAGCTTGGATACGGGTTCCTACGAGCAGTACTTC. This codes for CASSLDTGSYEQYF.

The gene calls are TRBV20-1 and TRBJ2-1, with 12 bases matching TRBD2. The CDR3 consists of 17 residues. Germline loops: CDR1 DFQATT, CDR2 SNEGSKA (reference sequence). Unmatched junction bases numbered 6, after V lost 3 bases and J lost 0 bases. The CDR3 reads CSASSLAGGLSYNEQFF. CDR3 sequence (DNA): TGCAGTGCTAGTAGCCTAGCGGGGGGGCTCTCCTACAATGAGCAGTTCTTC.

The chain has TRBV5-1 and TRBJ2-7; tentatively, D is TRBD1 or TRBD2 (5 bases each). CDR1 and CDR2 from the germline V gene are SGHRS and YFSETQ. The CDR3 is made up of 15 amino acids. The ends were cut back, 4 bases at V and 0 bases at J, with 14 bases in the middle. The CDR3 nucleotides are TGCGCCAGCAGCCCCCAAGGGGACCCCTCCTACGAGCAGTACTTC. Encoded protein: CASSPQGDPSYEQYF.

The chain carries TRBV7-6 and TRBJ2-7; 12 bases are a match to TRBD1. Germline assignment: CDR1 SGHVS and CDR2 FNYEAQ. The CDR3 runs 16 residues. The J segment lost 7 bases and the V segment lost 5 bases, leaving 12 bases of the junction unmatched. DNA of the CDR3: TGTGCCAGCAGCCCCCGGGTGGGACAGGGGGCCGGGGAGCAGTACTTC. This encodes CASSPRVGQGAGEQYF.

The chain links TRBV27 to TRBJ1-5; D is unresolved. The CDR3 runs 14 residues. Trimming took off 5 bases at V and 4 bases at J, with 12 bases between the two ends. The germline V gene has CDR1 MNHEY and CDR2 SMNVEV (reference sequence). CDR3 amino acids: CASSKRALNQPQHF. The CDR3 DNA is TGTGCCAGCAGTAAACGGGCCCTTAATCAGCCCCAGCATTTT.

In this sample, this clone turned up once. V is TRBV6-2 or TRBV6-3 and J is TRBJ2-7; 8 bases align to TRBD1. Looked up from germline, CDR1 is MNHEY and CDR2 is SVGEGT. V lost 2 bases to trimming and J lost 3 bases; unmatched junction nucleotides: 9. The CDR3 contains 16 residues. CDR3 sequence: CASSYAFRGRIYEQYF. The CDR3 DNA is TGTGCCAGCAGTTACGCCTTCAGGGGGCGCATCTACGAGCAGTACTTC.